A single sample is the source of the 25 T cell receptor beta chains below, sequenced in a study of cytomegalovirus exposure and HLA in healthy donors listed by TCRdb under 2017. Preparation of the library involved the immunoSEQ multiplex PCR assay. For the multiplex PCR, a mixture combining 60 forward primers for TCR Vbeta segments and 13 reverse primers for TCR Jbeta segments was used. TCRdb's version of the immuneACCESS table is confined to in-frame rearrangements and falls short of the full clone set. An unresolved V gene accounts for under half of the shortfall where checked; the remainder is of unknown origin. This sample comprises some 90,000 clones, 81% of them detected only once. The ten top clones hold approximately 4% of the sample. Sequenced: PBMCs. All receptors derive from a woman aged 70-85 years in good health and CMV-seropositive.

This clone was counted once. The CDR3 nucleotides are TGTGCCAGCAGTTTATCGCCTCAAACTCGGTGGGATACGCAGTATTTT. Amino acid sequence: CASSLSPQTRWDTQYF. The chain carries TRBV27 and TRBJ2-3; D unclear. The CDR3 sequence is 16 residues long. The V gene's germline CDR1 is MNHEY and CDR2 SMNVEV (reference sequence). With 0 bases removed from V and 6 bases from J, the gap between germline ends came to 16 bases.

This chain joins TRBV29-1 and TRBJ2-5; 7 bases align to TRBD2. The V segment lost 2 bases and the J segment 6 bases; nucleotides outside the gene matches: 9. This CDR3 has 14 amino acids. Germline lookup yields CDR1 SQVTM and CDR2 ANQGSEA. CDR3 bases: TGCAGCGTTGAATTCTGGGAGGGGCTGAAGACCCAGTACTTC. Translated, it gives CSVEFWEGLKTQYF.

CDR3 DNA: TGTGCCAGCAGTTTAAAGCGAGACAGGCTCAATGAGCAGTTCTTC. Protein sequence: CASSLKRDRLNEQFF. V usage is TRBV27 and J usage is TRBJ2-1; tentatively, D is TRBD1 (6 bases). V was shortened by 2 bases and J by 6 bases, with 14 bases between the two germline ends. There are 15 residues in the CDR3. CDR1 is MNHEY, CDR2 SMNVEV, per germline (reference sequence).

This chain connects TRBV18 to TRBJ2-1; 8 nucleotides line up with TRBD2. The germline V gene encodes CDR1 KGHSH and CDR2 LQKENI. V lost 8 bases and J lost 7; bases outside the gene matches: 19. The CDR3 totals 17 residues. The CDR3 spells CASAREGTAGVRNEQFF. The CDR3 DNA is TGTGCCAGCGCAAGGGAAGGAACAGCGGGAGTTCGTAATGAGCAGTTCTTC.

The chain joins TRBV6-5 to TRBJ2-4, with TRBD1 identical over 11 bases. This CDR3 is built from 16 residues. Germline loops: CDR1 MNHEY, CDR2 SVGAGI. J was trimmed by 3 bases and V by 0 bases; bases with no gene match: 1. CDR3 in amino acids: CASSYSGTGGKNIQYF. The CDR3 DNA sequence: TGTGCCAGCAGTTACTCGGGGACAGGGGGCAAAAACATTCAGTACTTC.

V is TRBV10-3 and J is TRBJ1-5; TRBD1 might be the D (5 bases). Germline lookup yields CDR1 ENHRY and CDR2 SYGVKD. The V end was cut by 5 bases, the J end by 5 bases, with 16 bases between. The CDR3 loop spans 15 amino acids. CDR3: CAISLDGTAHQPQHF. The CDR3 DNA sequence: TGTGCCATCAGTTTAGACGGGACTGCCCATCAGCCCCAGCATTTT.

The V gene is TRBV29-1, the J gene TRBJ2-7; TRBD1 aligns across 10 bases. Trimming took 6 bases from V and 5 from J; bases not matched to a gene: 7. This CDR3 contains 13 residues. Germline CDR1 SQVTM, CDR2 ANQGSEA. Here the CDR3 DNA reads TGCAGCGTCCCCGGGACAGGGGACCACGAGCAGTACTTC. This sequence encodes CSVPGTGDHEQYF.

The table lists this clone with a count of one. As DNA, the CDR3 is TGCGCCAGCAGCCAAGAAACAAGACTATCCTACATTCAGTACTTC. Translating it yields CASSQETRLSYIQYF. This rearrangement joins TRBV4-3 to TRBJ2-4, with a possible D match to TRBD2 (5 bases). V was pared by 0 bases and J by 8 bases, with 14 bases between. In germline, CDR1 is LGHNA, CDR2 YSLEER. This CDR3 is built from 15 residues.

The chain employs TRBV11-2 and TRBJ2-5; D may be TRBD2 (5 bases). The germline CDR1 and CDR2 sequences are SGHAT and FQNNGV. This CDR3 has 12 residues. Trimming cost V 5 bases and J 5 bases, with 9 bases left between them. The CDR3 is CASSLTGETQYF. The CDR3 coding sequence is TGTGCCAGCAGCCTAACGGGGGAGACCCAGTACTTC.

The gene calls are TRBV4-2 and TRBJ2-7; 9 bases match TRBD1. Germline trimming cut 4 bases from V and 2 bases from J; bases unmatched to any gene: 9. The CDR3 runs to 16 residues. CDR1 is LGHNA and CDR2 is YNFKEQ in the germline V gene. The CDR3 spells CASSPRGTGSTYEQYF. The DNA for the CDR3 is TGTGCCAGCAGCCCCCGCGGGACAGGGAGTACCTACGAGCAGTACTTC.

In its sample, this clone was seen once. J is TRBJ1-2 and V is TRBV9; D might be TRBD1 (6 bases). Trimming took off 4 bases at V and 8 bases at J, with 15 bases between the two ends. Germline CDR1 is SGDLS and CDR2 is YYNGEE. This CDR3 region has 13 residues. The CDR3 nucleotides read TGTGCCAGCAGCACTCGGTCCAGGGGCGGCTACACCTTC. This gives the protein CASSTRSRGGYTF.

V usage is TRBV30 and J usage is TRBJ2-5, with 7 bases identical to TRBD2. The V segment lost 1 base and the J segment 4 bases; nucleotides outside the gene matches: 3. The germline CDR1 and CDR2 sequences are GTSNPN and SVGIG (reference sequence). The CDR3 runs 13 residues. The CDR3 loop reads CAWSGIAGETQYF. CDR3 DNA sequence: TGTGCCTGGAGTGGAATAGCGGGAGAGACCCAGTACTTC.

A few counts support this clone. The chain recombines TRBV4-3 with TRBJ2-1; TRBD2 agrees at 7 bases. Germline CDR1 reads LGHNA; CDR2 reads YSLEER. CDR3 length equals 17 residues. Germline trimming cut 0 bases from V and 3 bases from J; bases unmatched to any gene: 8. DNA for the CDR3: TGCGCCAGCAGCCAAGAGACCGGGACTACTTTCTACAATGAGCAGTTCTTC. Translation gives CASSQETGTTFYNEQFF.

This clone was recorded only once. The CDR3 DNA sequence: TGTGCCAGCAGCCCCCACAGTAGCAATCAGCCCCAGCATTTT. Translation: CASSPHSSNQPQHF. The V gene is TRBV28, the J gene TRBJ1-5; D is uncertain. Trimming left V 6 bases short and J 0 bases short, with 9 bases between. Per the germline V gene, CDR1 is MDHEN and CDR2 is SYDVKM. The CDR3 runs 14 residues.

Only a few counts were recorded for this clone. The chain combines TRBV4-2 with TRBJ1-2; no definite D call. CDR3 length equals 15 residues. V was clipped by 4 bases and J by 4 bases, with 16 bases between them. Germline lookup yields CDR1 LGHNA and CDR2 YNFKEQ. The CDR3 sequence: CASSPGVGETYGYTF. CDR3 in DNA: TGTGCCAGCAGCCCGGGAGTTGGGGAAACCTATGGCTACACCTTC.

The CDR3: CASRKFGLAGGTLYNEQFF. DNA for the CDR3: TGTGCCAGCAGAAAATTCGGACTAGCGGGAGGAACCCTCTACAATGAGCAGTTCTTC. V usage is TRBV27 and J usage is TRBJ2-1, with 14 bases lining up with TRBD2. This CDR3 region has 19 residues. Looked up from germline, CDR1 is MNHEY and CDR2 is SMNVEV (reference sequence). V shed 6 bases, J shed 3 bases, and the junction held 13 bases outside the gene matches.

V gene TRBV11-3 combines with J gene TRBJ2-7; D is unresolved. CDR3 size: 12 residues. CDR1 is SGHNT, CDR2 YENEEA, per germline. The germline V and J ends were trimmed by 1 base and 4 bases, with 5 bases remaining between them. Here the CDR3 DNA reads TGTGCCAGCAGCTTAGGGCAGTACGAGCAGTACTTC. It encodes CASSLGQYEQYF.

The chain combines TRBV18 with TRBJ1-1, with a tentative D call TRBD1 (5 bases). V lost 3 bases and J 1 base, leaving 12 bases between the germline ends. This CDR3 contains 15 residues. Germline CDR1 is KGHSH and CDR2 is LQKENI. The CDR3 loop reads CASSPQNGQNTEAFF. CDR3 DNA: TGTGCCAGCTCACCGCAGAACGGACAGAACACTGAAGCTTTCTTT.

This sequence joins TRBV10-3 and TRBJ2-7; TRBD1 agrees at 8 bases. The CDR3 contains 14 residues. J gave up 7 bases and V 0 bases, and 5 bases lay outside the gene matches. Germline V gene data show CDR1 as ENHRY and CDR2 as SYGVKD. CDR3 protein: CAISESSTGVEQYF. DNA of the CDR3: TGTGCCATCAGTGAGTCCTCGACAGGGGTGGAGCAGTACTTC.

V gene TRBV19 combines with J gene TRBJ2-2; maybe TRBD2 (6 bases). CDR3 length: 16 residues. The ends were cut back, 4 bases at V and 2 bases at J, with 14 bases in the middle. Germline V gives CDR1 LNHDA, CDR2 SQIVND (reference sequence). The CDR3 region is CASSSLGGINTGELFF. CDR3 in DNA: TGTGCCAGTAGTAGTCTGGGCGGGATCAACACCGGGGAGCTGTTTTTT.

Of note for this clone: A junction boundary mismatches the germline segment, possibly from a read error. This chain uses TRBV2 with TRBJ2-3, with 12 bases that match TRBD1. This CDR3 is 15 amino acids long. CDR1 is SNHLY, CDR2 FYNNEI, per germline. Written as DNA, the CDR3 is TGTGCCAGCAGGTGGGACAGGGGGCATTGGGATACGCAGTGTTTT. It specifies CASRWDRGHWDTQCF.

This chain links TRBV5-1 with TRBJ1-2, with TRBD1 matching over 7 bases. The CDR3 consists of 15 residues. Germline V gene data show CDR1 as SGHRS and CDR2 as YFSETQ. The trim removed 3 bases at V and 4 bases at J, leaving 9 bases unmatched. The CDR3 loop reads CASSSGTVGSYGYTF. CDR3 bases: TGCGCCAGCAGCTCTGGGACAGTAGGGAGCTATGGCTACACCTTC.

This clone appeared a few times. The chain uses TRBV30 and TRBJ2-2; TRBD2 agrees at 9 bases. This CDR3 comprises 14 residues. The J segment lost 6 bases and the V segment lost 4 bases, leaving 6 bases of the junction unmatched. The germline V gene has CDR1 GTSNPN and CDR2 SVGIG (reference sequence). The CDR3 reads CAWTSGRWAGELFF. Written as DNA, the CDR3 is TGTGCCTGGACCAGCGGGAGGTGGGCCGGGGAGCTGTTTTTT.

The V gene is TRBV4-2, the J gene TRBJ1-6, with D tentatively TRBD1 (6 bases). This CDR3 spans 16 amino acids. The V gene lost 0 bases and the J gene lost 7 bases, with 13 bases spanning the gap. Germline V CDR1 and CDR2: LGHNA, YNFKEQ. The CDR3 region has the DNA TGTGCCAGCAGCCAAGAGAGGGGGGGTTTCAATTCACCCCTCCACTTT. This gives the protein CASSQERGGFNSPLHF.

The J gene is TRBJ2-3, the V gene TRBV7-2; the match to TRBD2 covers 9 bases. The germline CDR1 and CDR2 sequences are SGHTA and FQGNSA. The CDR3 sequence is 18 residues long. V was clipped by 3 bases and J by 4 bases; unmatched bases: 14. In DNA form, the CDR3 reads TGTGCCAGCAGCTTTTTCCCTAAGCGGGAGGCTGGGGCAGATACGCAGTATTTT. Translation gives CASSFFPKREAGADTQYF. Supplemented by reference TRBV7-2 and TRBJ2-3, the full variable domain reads GAGVSQSPSNKVTEKGKDVELRCDPISGHTALYWYRQSLGQGLEFLIYFQGNSAPDKSGLPSDRFSAERTGGSVSTLTIQRTQQEDSAVYLCASSFFPKREAGADTQYFGPGTRLTVL.